This passage covers 24 T cell receptor beta chains from one sample sequenced in a study of CXCR3-negative and CXCR3-positive naive CD8 T cells. General study findings and limits: In CXCR3-positive naive cells, the TRB CDR3s were more hydrophobic than in CXCR3-negative naive cells.

These receptors have no known antigen. UMI labels and 5' RACE were used to prepare the TRB cDNA libraries. TCRdb re-called the 5' RACE reads and shows each CDR3 protein once, DNA omitted. This table holds 130,000 or so distinct CDR3 sequences. The sample taken for sequencing was naive CXCR3+ CD8+ T cells from blood. The subset is: CD45RO-CCR7+CD27+CD95- naive CD8+ T cells expressing CXCR3 (TNR3+). The receptors were gathered from a human donor in good health. Some clones in this sample may be carry-over from other donors' samples.

The CDR3 spells CASRGTGCSYNEQFF. The chain has TRBV12-3 or TRBV12-4 and TRBJ2-1; TCRdb's D gene call, TRBD1, goes unchecked for lack of DNA. The length of the CDR3 is 15 residues.

The V and J genes are TRBV11-2 and TRBJ2-7. The CDR3 runs to 13 residues. The germline gives CDR1 SGHAT, CDR2 FQNNGV. The CDR3 reads CASSTETSYEQYF.

This chain links TRBV7-9 with TRBJ1-2; TCRdb names TRBD1, which stays unverified in the absence of DNA. The CDR3 is made up of 17 amino acids. Looked up from germline, CDR1 is SEHNR and CDR2 is FQNEAQ (reference sequence). CDR3 sequence reads: CASRPGVRTKANYGYTF.

The chain carries TRBV6-6 and TRBJ1-1; TCRdb's D call of TRBD1 is untestable without DNA. The CDR3 extends over 14 amino acids. CDR1 is MNHNY, CDR2 SVGAGI, per germline (reference sequence). The CDR3 here is CASSYRTANTEAFF.

CDR3 amino acids: CASSNPPGTGNYGYTF. J is TRBJ1-2 and V is TRBV7-9; the TCRdb D gene call, TRBD1, has no DNA to confirm it. The CDR3 runs to 16 residues. Germline V lookup: CDR1 SEHNR, CDR2 FQNEAQ (reference sequence).

The chain combines TRBV12-3 or TRBV12-4 with TRBJ1-1; the D gene TCRdb calls, TRBD1, cannot be checked with no DNA. The CDR3 runs to 13 residues. The chain's CDR3 is CASSFGGATEAFF.

J is TRBJ2-4 and V is TRBV5-1. The CDR3 spans 11 residues. Germline values: CDR1 SGHRS, CDR2 YFSETQ. Here the CDR3 reads CASSDTSIQYF.

J is TRBJ2-5 and V is TRBV5-1; TCRdb indicates TRBD2, and absent DNA this call remains unverified. Germline values: CDR1 SGHRS, CDR2 YFSETQ. The CDR3 is 16 amino acids. CDR3 residues: CASRPTTSGLQETQYF.

This rearrangement joins TRBV28 to TRBJ2-7; the TRBD1 assignment by TCRdb is unverifiable without DNA. The CDR3 is 17 residues long. CDR1 and CDR2 (germline): MDHEN, SYDVKM. The CDR3 sequence: CASSSWDTLETGNEQYF. Using reference TRBV28 and TRBJ2-7 for the parts outside the CDR3, the full variable domain is DVKVTQSSRYLVKRTGEKVFLECVQDMDHENMFWYRQDPGLGLRLIYFSYDVKMKEKGDIPEGYSVSREKKERFSLILESASTNQTSMYLCASSSWDTLETGNEQYFGPGTRLTVT.

The chain combines TRBV27 with TRBJ2-7; TCRdb's D gene call, TRBD1, goes unchecked for lack of DNA. The CDR3 loop spans 14 amino acids. Germline lookup yields CDR1 MNHEY and CDR2 SMNVEV (reference sequence). The CDR3 spells CASSWRGGTYEQYF.

The rearrangement joins TRBV4-2 to TRBJ2-5; TCRdb reports TRBD2, a call that lacks DNA to check it against. This CDR3 has 14 amino acids. Germline values: CDR1 LGHNA, CDR2 YNFKEQ. The CDR3 here is CASSQGLVAETQYF.

The gene calls are TRBV7-6 and TRBJ2-6; TCRdb's D gene call, TRBD1, goes unchecked for lack of DNA. The CDR3 is 16 residues long. Per the germline V gene, CDR1 is SGHVS and CDR2 is FNYEAQ. CDR3 sequence: CASSLETASGANVLTF.

This chain joins TRBV6-1 and TRBJ2-1; TCRdb outputs TRBD2, but without DNA this stays unchecked. Germline V gene lookup returns CDR1 MNHNS and CDR2 SASEGT. This CDR3 region has 18 residues. The CDR3 sequence: CASSETSGFQSSYNEQFF.

This chain joins TRBV29-1 and TRBJ1-2; lacking DNA, the TRBD1 call made by TCRdb goes unchecked. The germline V gene encodes CDR1 SQVTM and CDR2 ANQGSEA. This CDR3 region has 12 residues. The chain's CDR3 is CSVVQGNYGYTF.

This chain uses TRBV29-1 with TRBJ2-7; TCRdb lists TRBD1, though no DNA is available to test this call. There are 13 residues in the CDR3. Looked up from germline, CDR1 is SQVTM and CDR2 is ANQGSEA. The CDR3 protein is CSVPGGSSYEQYF.

CDR3 protein: CATSGLLSGELFF. The chain is built from TRBV24-1 and TRBJ2-2; without DNA, the TCRdb call of TRBD2 cannot be checked. CDR1 and CDR2 (germline): KGHDR, SFDVKD. The CDR3 spans 13 residues.

V is TRBV7-6 and J is TRBJ2-7; TCRdb's D gene call, TRBD2, goes unchecked for lack of DNA. The CDR3 is made up of 18 amino acids. Looked up from germline, CDR1 is SGHVS and CDR2 is FNYEAQ. CDR3 protein: CASSTGTSGGESSYGQYF.

The V and J genes are TRBV29-1 and TRBJ1-1. Germline-derived CDR1 and CDR2 are SQVTM and ANQGSEA. CDR3 length: 12 amino acids. CDR3 residues: CSIRMMNTEAFF. Based on the CDR3 plus reference TRBV29-1 and TRBJ1-1, the full variable domain is SAVISQKPSRDICQRGTSLTIQCQVDSQVTMMFWYRQQPGQSLTLIATANQGSEATYESGFVIDKFPISRPNLTFSTLTVSNMSPEDSSIYLCSIRMMNTEAFFGQGTRLTVV.

V and J are TRBV15 and TRBJ2-2. The CDR3 covers 14 residues. The germline V gene has CDR1 LNHNV and CDR2 YYDKDF (reference sequence). Here the CDR3 reads CATSRAANTGELFF.

This sequence joins TRBV30 and TRBJ2-7. Germline V gene sequence: CDR1 GTSNPN, CDR2 SVGIG (reference sequence). This CDR3 comprises 12 residues. The CDR3 reads CAWSVTDYEQYF.

CDR3 loop: CSAREIGTGFYEQYF. The gene calls are TRBV20-1 and TRBJ2-7; TCRdb proposes TRBD1, but this gene call is untestable without DNA. Germline CDR1 is DFQATT and CDR2 is SNEGSKA (reference sequence). The CDR3 extends over 15 amino acids.

The V gene is TRBV28, the J gene TRBJ2-7; checking the TCRdb D call of TRBD1 is not possible without DNA. CDR1 MDHEN and CDR2 SYDVKM come from the germline V gene. The CDR3 has 13 amino acids. The CDR3 reads CASSFQGHYEQYF.

Here the CDR3 reads CASTQGQPSTDTQYF. V and J are TRBV28 and TRBJ2-3; TCRdb's D call, TRBD1, is unchecked because there is no DNA. This CDR3 is 15 amino acids long. Germline CDR1 is MDHEN and CDR2 is SYDVKM.

The rearrangement uses TRBV29-1 and TRBJ2-1. This CDR3 is built from 14 residues. The germline CDR1 and CDR2 sequences are SQVTM and ANQGSEA. The CDR3 protein is CSVLAAPTYNEQFF.